What follows are 4 T cell receptor beta chains derived from one specimen sequenced in a study of blood T cell repertoires in COVID-19. Assay: immunoSEQ multiplex PCR; the TCRdb copy retains only in-frame clones and omits some. The sample consists of 200,000 to 300,000 clones, 85% of them appearing once. The sequenced sample was peripheral blood. Receptor source: a woman aged 55 to 70 with active or convalescent COVID-19.

The chain employs TRBV24-1 and TRBJ2-1, with D possibly being TRBD1 (6 bases). CDR1 is KGHDR, CDR2 SFDVKD, per germline. The CDR3 length is 19 residues. V shed 3 bases and J shed 0 bases, with 20 bases lying between them. In DNA form, the CDR3 reads TGTGCCACCAGTGATCCAACTTTGACAGGTCCAAGCTCCTACAATGAGCAGTTCTTC. This translates into CATSDPTLTGPSSYNEQFF.

The chain joins TRBV29-1 to TRBJ2-5, with TRBD1 matching over 10 bases. The V and J ends lost 7 bases and 0 bases, in that order; junction bases with no gene match: 2. This CDR3 is 13 amino acids long. Germline values: CDR1 SQVTM, CDR2 ANQGSEA. CDR3 protein: CSGGQGYQETQYF. DNA of the CDR3: TGCAGCGGGGGACAGGGGTACCAAGAGACCCAGTACTTC. The full variable domain, in which reference TRBV29-1 and TRBJ2-5 provide the parts outside the CDR3, is SAVISQKPSRDICQRGTSLTIQCQVDSQVTMMFWYRQQPGQSLTLIATANQGSEATYESGFVIDKFPISRPNLTFSTLTVSNMSPEDSSIYLCSGGQGYQETQYFGPGTRLLVL.

The chain recombines TRBV24-1 with TRBJ2-1; TRBD2 is a possible D gene (5 bases). Trimming took off 8 bases at V and 9 bases at J, with 10 bases between the two ends. From germline, CDR1 is KGHDR and CDR2 SFDVKD. The CDR3 has 11 residues. The CDR3 region has the DNA TGTGCCACCACCGGACGGGGTGAGCAGTTCTTC. It specifies CATTGRGEQFF.

This clone was observed a few times. The gene calls are TRBV15 and TRBJ1-1, with a tentative D call TRBD1 (6 bases). Germline assignment: CDR1 LNHNV and CDR2 YYDKDF (reference sequence). This CDR3 contains 13 residues. V shed 4 bases and J shed 5 bases, with 11 bases lying between them. The CDR3 nucleotides read TGTGCCACCAGCAAGGGGGACGGAACTGAAGCTTTCTTT. It translates to CATSKGDGTEAFF. Full variable domain (outside the CDR3, taken from reference TRBV15 and TRBJ1-1): DAMVIQNPRYQVTQFGKPVTLSCSQTLNHNVMYWYQQKSSQAPKLLFHYYDKDFNNEADTPDNFQSRRPNTSFCFLDIRSPGLGDTAMYLCATSKGDGTEAFFGQGTRLTVV.